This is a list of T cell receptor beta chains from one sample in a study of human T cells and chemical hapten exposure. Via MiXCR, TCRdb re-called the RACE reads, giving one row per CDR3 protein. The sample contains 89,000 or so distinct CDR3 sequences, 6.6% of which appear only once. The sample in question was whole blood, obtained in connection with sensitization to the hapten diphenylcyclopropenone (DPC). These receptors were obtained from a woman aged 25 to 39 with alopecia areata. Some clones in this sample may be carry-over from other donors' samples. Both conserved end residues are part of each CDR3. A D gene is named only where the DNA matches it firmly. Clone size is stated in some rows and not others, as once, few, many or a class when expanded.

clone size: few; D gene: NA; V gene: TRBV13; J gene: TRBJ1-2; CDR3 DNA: TGTGCCAGCAGCTTAGGCCCGTCGGCCCAGGTTTTAAACTATGGCTACACCTTC; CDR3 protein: CASSLGPSAQVLNYGYTF
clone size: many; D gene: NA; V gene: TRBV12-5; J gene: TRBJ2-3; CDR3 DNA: TGTGCTAGTGGTTTGGTACTCTCCGGGGCCCCGTGGCCAGATACGCAGTATTTT; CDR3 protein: CASGLVLSGAPWPDTQYF
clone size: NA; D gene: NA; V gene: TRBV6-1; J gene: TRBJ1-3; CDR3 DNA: TGTGCCAGCAGTGAGAAGGAAAGCTCTGGAAACACCATATATTTT; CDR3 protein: CASSEKESSGNTIYF
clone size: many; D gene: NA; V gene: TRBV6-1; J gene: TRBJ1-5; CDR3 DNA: TGTGCCAGCATCTCGACAGGTAGGAGTGAGGCCCAGCATTTT; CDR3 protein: CASISTGRSEAQHF
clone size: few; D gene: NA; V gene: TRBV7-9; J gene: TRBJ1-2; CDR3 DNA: TGTGCCAGCAGCACTACTACCGGGGTAGGCTATGGCTACACCTTC; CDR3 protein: CASSTTTGVGYGYTF
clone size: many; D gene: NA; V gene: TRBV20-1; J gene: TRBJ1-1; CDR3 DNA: TGCAGGGGAGGGATGAACACTGAAGCTTTCTTT; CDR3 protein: CRGGMNTEAFF
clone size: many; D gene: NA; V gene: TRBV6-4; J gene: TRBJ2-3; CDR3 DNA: TGTGCCAGCAGTGGGTCCCTAGGGACGGATACGCAGTATTTT; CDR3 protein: CASSGSLGTDTQYF
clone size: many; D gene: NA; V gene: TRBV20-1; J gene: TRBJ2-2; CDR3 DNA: TGCAGTGCTAGAGATCAATTGGGGAACACCGGGGAGCTGTTTTTT; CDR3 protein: CSARDQLGNTGELFF
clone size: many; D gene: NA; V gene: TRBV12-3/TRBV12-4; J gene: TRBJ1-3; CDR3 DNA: TGTGCCAGCAGTTTAGCGCGGGGTATTATTAGGGACAAGAGCTCTGGAAACACCATATATTTT; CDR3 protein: CASSLARGIIRDKSSGNTIYF
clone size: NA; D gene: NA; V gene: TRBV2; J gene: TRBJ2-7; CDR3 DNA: TGTGCCAGCAGTGACAGGACAGTTAGCTCCTACGAGCAGTACTTC; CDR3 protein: CASSDRTVSSYEQYF
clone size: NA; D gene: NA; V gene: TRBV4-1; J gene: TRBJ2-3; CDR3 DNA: TGCGCCAGCAGCCAATCAAGTCAGTCAACAGATACGCAGTATTTT; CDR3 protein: CASSQSSQSTDTQYF
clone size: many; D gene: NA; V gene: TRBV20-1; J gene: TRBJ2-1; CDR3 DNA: TGCAGTCCTAGCCCCGACCAGGGGGGGCAGTTCTTC; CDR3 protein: CSPSPDQGGQFF
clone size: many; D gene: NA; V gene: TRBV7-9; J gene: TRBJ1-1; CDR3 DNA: TGTGCCAGCAGCTTACAGGCTCGGAACACTGAAGCTTTCTTT; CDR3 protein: CASSLQARNTEAFF
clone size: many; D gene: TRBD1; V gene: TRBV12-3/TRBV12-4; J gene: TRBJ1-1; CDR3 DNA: TGTGCCAGCAGCAACGGACAGGGGAGCGCCGAAGCTTTCTTT; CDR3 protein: CASSNGQGSAEAFF
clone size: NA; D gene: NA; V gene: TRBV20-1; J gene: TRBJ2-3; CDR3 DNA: TGCAGTGCGGAGACCCCCCACCAAGATACGCAGTATTTT; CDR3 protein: CSAETPHQDTQYF